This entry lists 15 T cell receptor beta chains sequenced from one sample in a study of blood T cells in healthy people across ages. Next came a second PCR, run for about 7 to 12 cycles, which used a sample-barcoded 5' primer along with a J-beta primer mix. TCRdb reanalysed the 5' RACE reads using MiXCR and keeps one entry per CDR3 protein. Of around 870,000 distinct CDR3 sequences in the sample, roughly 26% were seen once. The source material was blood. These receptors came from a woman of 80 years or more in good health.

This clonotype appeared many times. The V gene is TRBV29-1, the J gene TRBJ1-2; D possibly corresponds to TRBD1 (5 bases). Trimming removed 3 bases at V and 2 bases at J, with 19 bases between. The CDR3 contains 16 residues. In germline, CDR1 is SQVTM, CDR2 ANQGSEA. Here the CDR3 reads CSVDDVGRALNYGYTF. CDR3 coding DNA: TGCAGCGTTGACGATGTGGGGCGGGCCCTGAACTATGGCTACACCTTC.

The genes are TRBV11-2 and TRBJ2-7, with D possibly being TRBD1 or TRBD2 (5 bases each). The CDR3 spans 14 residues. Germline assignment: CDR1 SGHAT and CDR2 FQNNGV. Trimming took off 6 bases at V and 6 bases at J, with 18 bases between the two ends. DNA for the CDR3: TGTGCCAGCAGTGTAGGGACGGAGGCCGCCGAGCAGTACTTC. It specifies CASSVGTEAAEQYF.

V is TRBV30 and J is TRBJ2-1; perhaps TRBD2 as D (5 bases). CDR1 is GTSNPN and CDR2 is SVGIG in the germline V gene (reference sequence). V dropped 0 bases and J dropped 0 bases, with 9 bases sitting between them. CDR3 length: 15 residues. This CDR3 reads CAWSVFTSSYNEQFF. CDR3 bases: TGTGCCTGGAGTGTATTTACTAGCTCCTACAATGAGCAGTTCTTC.

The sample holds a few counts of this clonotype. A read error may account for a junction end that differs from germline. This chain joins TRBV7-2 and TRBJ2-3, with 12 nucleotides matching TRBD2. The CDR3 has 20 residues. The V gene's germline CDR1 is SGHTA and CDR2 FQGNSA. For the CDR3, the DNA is TGTGCCGGCAGCTCCCCACCCCCCTTTACTAGCGGGGGGCGCCAAGATACGCAGTATTTT. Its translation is CAGSSPPPFTSGGRQDTQYF.

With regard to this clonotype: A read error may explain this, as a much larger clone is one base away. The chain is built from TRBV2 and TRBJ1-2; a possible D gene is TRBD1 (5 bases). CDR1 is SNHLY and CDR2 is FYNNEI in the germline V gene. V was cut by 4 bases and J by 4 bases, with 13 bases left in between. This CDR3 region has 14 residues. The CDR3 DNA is TGTGCCAGCAGTGGCCTCGGGGGGATCTATGGCTACACCTTC. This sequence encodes CASSGLGGIYGYTF.

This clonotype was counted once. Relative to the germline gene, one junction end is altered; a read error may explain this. CDR3 in DNA: TGTACCAGCAGCCTCGGGGGGGGAGGAGTTGAAAAACTGTTTTTT. Protein product: CTSSLGGGGVEKLFF. The genes are TRBV12-3 or TRBV12-4 and TRBJ1-4, with D possibly being TRBD1 (5 bases). The CDR3 sequence is 15 residues long.

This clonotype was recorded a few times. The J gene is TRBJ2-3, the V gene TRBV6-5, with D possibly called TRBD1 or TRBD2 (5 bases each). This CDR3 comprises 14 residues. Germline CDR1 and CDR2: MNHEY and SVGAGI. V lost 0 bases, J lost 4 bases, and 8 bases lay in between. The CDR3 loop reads CASSYSVGADTQYF. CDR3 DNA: TGTGCCAGCAGTTACTCGGTGGGGGCAGATACGCAGTATTTT.

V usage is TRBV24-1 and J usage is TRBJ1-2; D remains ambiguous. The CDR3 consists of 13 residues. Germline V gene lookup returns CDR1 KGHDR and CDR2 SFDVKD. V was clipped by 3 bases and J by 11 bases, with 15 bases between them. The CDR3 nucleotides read TGTGCCACCAGTGATGATTCGGGCTTTTATTACACCTTC. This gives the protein CATSDDSGFYYTF.

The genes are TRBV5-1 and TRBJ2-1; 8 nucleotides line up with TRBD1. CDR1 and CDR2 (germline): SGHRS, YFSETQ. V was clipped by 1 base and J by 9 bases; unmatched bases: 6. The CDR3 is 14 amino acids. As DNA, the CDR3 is TGCGCCAGCAGCTTGACAACGGGACAGGCTGAGCAGTTCTTC. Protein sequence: CASSLTTGQAEQFF.

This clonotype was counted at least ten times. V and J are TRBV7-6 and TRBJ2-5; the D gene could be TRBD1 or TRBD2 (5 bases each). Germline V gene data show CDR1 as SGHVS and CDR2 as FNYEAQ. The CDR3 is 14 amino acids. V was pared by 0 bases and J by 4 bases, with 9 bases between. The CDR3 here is CASSLAGERETQYF. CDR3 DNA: TGTGCCAGCAGCTTAGCGGGGGAGCGAGAGACCCAGTACTTC.

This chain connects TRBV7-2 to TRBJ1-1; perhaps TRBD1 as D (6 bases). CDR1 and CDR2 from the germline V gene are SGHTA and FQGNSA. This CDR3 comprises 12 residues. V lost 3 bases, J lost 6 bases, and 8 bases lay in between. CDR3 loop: CASSFQGSEAFF. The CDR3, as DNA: TGTGCCAGCAGCTTCCAGGGGTCTGAAGCTTTCTTT.

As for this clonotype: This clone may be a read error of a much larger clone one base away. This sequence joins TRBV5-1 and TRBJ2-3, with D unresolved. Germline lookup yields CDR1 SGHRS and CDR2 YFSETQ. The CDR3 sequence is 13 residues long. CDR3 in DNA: TGCACCAGCAGCTTGGAACTGGGAAATACGCAGTATTTT. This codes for CTSSLELGNTQYF.

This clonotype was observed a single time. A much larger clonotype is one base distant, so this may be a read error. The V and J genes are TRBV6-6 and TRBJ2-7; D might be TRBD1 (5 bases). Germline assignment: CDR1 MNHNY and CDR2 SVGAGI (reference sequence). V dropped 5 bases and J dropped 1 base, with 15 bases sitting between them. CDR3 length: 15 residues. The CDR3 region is CASSSTGRDSYEQYF. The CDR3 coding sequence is TGTGCCAGCAGTAGTACAGGCCGTGATTCCTACGAGCAGTACTTC.

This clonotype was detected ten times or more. CDR3 in amino acids: CSAREQAGMNTEAFF. For the CDR3, the DNA is TGCAGTGCTAGAGAACAGGCGGGGATGAACACTGAAGCTTTCTTT. This rearrangement joins TRBV20-1 to TRBJ1-1, with D possibly matching TRBD1 (5 bases). From germline, CDR1 is DFQATT and CDR2 SNEGSKA (reference sequence). This CDR3 is built from 15 residues. The V gene lost 0 bases and the J gene lost 0 bases, with 11 bases spanning the gap.

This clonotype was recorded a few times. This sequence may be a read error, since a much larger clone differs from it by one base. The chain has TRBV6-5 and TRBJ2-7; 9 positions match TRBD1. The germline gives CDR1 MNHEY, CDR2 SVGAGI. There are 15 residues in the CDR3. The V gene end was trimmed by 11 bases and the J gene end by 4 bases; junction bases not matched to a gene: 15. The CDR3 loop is CAAFHSGTGYYEQYF. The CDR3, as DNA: TGTGCCGCCTTCCACTCCGGGACAGGGTATTACGAGCAGTACTTC.